This entry lists 25 T cell receptor beta chains sequenced from one sample in a study of shared clonotypes between healthy human individuals. The method was immunoSEQ multiplex PCR; TCRdb's version includes in-frame clones alone and lacks a portion of them. The sample includes approximately 2.1 million clones, approximately 93% of them seen just once. The source material was naive CD4+ T cells from PBMCs. Subset reported: CD45RA+ positively selected. All receptors derive from a man aged 18 to 29 in good health. Some clones in this sample may be carry-over from other donors' samples.

The chain carries TRBV7-3 and TRBJ1-1; tentatively, D is TRBD1 (6 bases). Between the trimmed V and J ends, which lost 2 bases and 5 bases, there was a span of 21 bases. Germline V gene sequence: CDR1 SGHTA, CDR2 FQGTGA. This CDR3 has 17 residues. The CDR3 DNA sequence: TGTGCCAGCAGCTTATTAGGACAGAGTGTTCTTCGGACTGAAGCTTTCTTT. Translation: CASSLLGQSVLRTEAFF.

The rearrangement uses TRBV7-3 and TRBJ2-3; D is possibly TRBD2 (7 bases). The germline gives CDR1 SGHTA, CDR2 FQGTGA. Trimming took off 1 base at V and 1 base at J, with 15 bases between the two ends. This CDR3 contains 17 residues. The CDR3 DNA sequence: TGTGCCAGCAGCTTAAACCCCCAGGGGAGGGGCACAGATACGCAGTATTTT. Its protein is CASSLNPQGRGTDTQYF. The complete variable domain, with remaining parts taken from reference TRBV7-3 and TRBJ2-3, reads GAGVSQTPSNKVTEKGKYVELRCDPISGHTALYWYRQSLGQGPEFLIYFQGTGAADDSGLPNDRFFAVRPEGSVSTLKIQRTERGDSAVYLCASSLNPQGRGTDTQYFGPGTRLTVL.

In its sample, this clone was seen a few times. The rearrangement links TRBV11-3 to TRBJ2-7, with 8 bases identical to TRBD1. The CDR3 spans 15 residues. Germline assignment: CDR1 SGHNT and CDR2 YENEEA. V dropped 3 bases and J dropped 0; count of bases not matched to a gene: 4. The CDR3, as DNA: TGTGCCAGCAGCTTTCGACAGGGGAGCTCCTACGAGCAGTACTTC. Translating gives CASSFRQGSSYEQYF.

As for this clone: Other DNA sequences in the same sample also yield this CDR3. The chain carries TRBV28 and TRBJ2-6; TRBD2 is a possible D gene (5 bases). Germline V gene sequence: CDR1 MDHEN, CDR2 SYDVKM. Trimming stripped 10 bases from V and 0 bases from J, with 10 bases between. This CDR3 is 14 amino acids long. This CDR3 reads CATSRGSGANVLTF. The CDR3 region has the DNA TGTGCCACCAGCCGGGGCTCTGGGGCCAACGTCCTGACTTTC.

The chain links TRBV25-1 to TRBJ2-7; unclear D gene. The germline CDR1 and CDR2 sequences are MGHDK and SYGVNS. Between the trimmed V and J ends, which lost 2 bases and 1 base, there was a span of 6 bases. This CDR3 comprises 13 residues. The CDR3 sequence is CASSEIHSYEQYF. CDR3 bases: TGTGCCAGCAGTGAAATTCATTCCTACGAGCAGTACTTC.

This rearrangement joins TRBV7-6 to TRBJ2-1; 8 bases are a match to TRBD1. Trimming took 1 base from V and 2 from J; bases not matched to a gene: 1. This CDR3 contains 15 residues. Germline assignment: CDR1 SGHVS and CDR2 FNYEAQ. The DNA for the CDR3 is TGTGCCAGCAGCTTAGGACAGGGGCCCTACAATGAGCAGTTCTTC. Translated, it gives CASSLGQGPYNEQFF. The variable domain in full, with the rest retrieved from reference TRBV7-6 and TRBJ2-1, is GAGVSQSPRYKVTKRGQDVALRCDPISGHVSLYWYRQALGQGPEFLTYFNYEAQQDKSGLPNDRFSAERPEGSISTLTIQRTEQRDSAMYRCASSLGQGPYNEQFFGPGTRLTVL.

This chain links TRBV5-1 with TRBJ2-3, with 8 positions matching TRBD2. This CDR3 is built from 17 residues. The V gene's germline CDR1 is SGHRS and CDR2 YFSETQ. The V gene end was trimmed by 0 bases and the J gene end by 4 bases; junction bases not matched to a gene: 10. CDR3 loop: CASSLGSGGRISDTQYF. DNA for the CDR3: TGCGCCAGCAGCTTGGGCAGTGGCGGGAGGATTTCAGATACGCAGTATTTT.

The chain employs TRBV7-9 and TRBJ2-2; D may be TRBD1 (6 bases). The CDR3 totals 15 residues. Trimming cost V 5 bases and J 0 bases, with 10 bases left between them. Germline V gives CDR1 SEHNR, CDR2 FQNEAQ (reference sequence). As DNA, the CDR3 is TGTGCCAGCAGCCGCGGACAGACGAACACCGGGGAGCTGTTTTTT. Translating gives CASSRGQTNTGELFF. Full variable domain (rest looked up from reference TRBV7-9 and TRBJ2-2): DTGVSQNPRHKITKRGQNVTFRCDPISEHNRLYWYRQTLGQGPEFLTYFQNEAQLEKSRLLSDRFSAERPKGSFSTLEIQRTEQGDSAMYLCASSRGQTNTGELFFGEGSRLTVL.

As concerns this clone: At one boundary the junction diverges from the germline segment, which might be a read error. The sample has other DNA sequences that encode this CDR3 too. The chain recombines TRBV29-1 with TRBJ2-7; 10 bases align to TRBD2. The CDR3 runs 12 residues. The germline V gene has CDR1 SQVTM and CDR2 ANQGSEA. Written as DNA, the CDR3 is TGCAGCGGATTAGCGGGAGGTGCCGAGCAGTACTTT. Residues: CSGLAGGAEQYF.

This clone was found once. V gene TRBV18 combines with J gene TRBJ1-5, with D tentatively TRBD1 (6 bases). Germline values: CDR1 KGHSH, CDR2 LQKENI. This CDR3 spans 15 amino acids. Trimming stripped 3 bases from V and 6 bases from J, with 15 bases between. CDR3 region: CASSPDDGTLQPQHF. CDR3 bases: TGTGCCAGCTCACCCGACGACGGGACACTTCAGCCCCAGCATTTT.

The chain combines TRBV6-6 with TRBJ2-3, with TRBD1 matching over 8 bases. J was trimmed by 1 base and V by 5 bases; bases with no gene match: 8. This CDR3 has 16 residues. CDR1 and CDR2 (germline): MNHNY, SVGAGI (reference sequence). For the CDR3, the DNA is TGTGCCAGCAGTCTCCGGGACAGGCTGGGCACAGATACGCAGTATTTT. It yields the protein CASSLRDRLGTDTQYF.

The chain joins TRBV28 to TRBJ2-3; D remains unclear. The ends were cut back, 6 bases at V and 0 bases at J, with 19 bases in the middle. Germline CDR1 and CDR2: MDHEN and SYDVKM. CDR3 length equals 17 residues. DNA for the CDR3: TGTGCCAGCAGCCCCGGGTGGCGCCGACCTAGCACAGATACGCAGTATTTT. Residues: CASSPGWRRPSTDTQYF.

The rearrangement joins TRBV11-2 to TRBJ1-2; TRBD1 matches 10 bases. Germline-derived CDR1 and CDR2 are SGHAT and FQNNGV. The CDR3 loop spans 16 amino acids. J gave up 3 bases and V 3 bases, and 7 bases lay outside the gene matches. The CDR3 DNA reads TGTGCCAGCAGCTTGACAGGGGGCCGAGTTGACTATGGCTACACCTTC. It encodes CASSLTGGRVDYGYTF.

Written as DNA, the CDR3 is TGTGCCAGCAGTTTCGGAAATAACTATGGCTACACCTTC. This translates into CASSFGNNYGYTF. The V call is TRBV27, the J call TRBJ1-2; D remains ambiguous. Germline values: CDR1 MNHEY, CDR2 SMNVEV (reference sequence). The V and J ends lost 3 bases and 1 base respectively, with 6 bases between them. CDR3 length equals 13 residues.

This rearrangement joins TRBV28 to TRBJ1-5; no firm D call. The CDR3 runs to 15 residues. Trimming pared 3 bases from V and 3 bases from J, leaving 12 bases between. CDR1 and CDR2 (germline): MDHEN, SYDVKM. The CDR3 DNA follows: TGTGCCAGCAGTTTCGGTCAGGCGGACAATCAGCCCCAGCATTTT. Translating gives CASSFGQADNQPQHF.

Worth noting for this clone: Different DNA sequences within this sample yield the same CDR3. V is TRBV6-5 and J is TRBJ1-1; no firm D call. The CDR3 consists of 12 residues. Trimming removed 6 bases from V and 1 base from J, with 6 bases in between. CDR1 is MNHEY and CDR2 is SVGAGI in the germline V gene. The CDR3 protein is CASSPGNTEAFF. The CDR3 nucleotides are TGTGCCAGCAGCCCGGGGAACACTGAAGCTTTCTTT.

The chain uses TRBV18 and TRBJ2-7; 7 positions agree with TRBD1. From germline, CDR1 is KGHSH and CDR2 LQKENI. Germline trimming cut 3 bases from V and 2 bases from J; bases unmatched to any gene: 19. This CDR3 spans 19 amino acids. CDR3 bases: TGTGCCAGCTCACCTATGATTACTGGGACAGCAAGAACCACCTACGAGCAGTACTTC. Amino acids: CASSPMITGTARTTYEQYF.

The rearrangement uses TRBV11-2 and TRBJ2-4, with 8 bases lining up with TRBD2. This CDR3 comprises 16 residues. V lost 4 bases and J lost 0; bases outside the gene matches: 5. Germline V lookup: CDR1 SGHAT, CDR2 FQNNGV. In nucleotides, the CDR3 is TGTGCCAGCAGCTATACTAGCGGACTAGCCAAAAACATTCAGTACTTC. Its translation is CASSYTSGLAKNIQYF.

The chain has TRBV28 and TRBJ2-7, with TRBD1 as a possible D gene (6 bases). CDR1 and CDR2 from the germline V gene are MDHEN and SYDVKM. V lost 10 bases to trimming and J lost 7 bases, with 14 bases between them. The CDR3 is made up of 11 amino acids. This CDR3 reads CAILQGVEQYF. As DNA, the CDR3 is TGTGCCATTTTACAGGGAGTAGAGCAGTACTTC.

On this clone: Other DNA sequences in this sample translate to the same CDR3. J is TRBJ2-7 and V is TRBV19, with a weak D call TRBD2 (5 bases). Germline values: CDR1 LNHDA, CDR2 SQIVND (reference sequence). V was clipped by 1 base and J by 6 bases, with 10 bases between them. This CDR3 spans 13 amino acids. The CDR3 bases are TGTGCCAGTAGTATAGGGAGGAGCGGCGAGCAGTACTTC. Its translation is CASSIGRSGEQYF.

This clone showed up just a few times. The V call is TRBV27, the J call TRBJ1-1; D ambiguous. This CDR3 comprises 15 residues. Trimming removed 4 bases from V and 3 bases from J, with 15 bases in between. Germline-derived CDR1 and CDR2 are MNHEY and SMNVEV (reference sequence). CDR3: CASSWLGRLHTEAFF. The CDR3 bases are TGTGCCAGCAGTTGGCTTGGGAGATTGCACACTGAAGCTTTCTTT.

This clone was observed once. The chain uses TRBV28 and TRBJ2-7; 10 positions match TRBD1. Trimming at V came to 8 bases and at J to 2 bases, leaving 6 bases not matched to a gene. The germline V gene has CDR1 MDHEN and CDR2 SYDVKM. This CDR3 is built from 14 residues. This CDR3 reads CASVPGQGTYEQYF. The CDR3 DNA is TGTGCCAGCGTTCCGGGACAGGGGACCTACGAGCAGTACTTC.

This rearrangement joins TRBV28 to TRBJ1-4; D not resolved. Trimming removed 5 bases at V and 3 bases at J, with 7 bases between. The CDR3 contains 13 residues. CDR1 is MDHEN, CDR2 SYDVKM, per germline. For the CDR3, the DNA is TGTGCCAGCAGTGGACTGGCTAATGAAAAACTGTTTTTT. Its translation is CASSGLANEKLFF.

This rearrangement joins TRBV2 to TRBJ2-2, with 8 bases aligning to TRBD2. Looked up from germline, CDR1 is SNHLY and CDR2 is FYNNEI. V shed 2 bases and J 4 bases; nucleotides not matched to a gene: 0. The CDR3 length is 14 residues. The CDR3 DNA follows: TGTGCCAGCAGTGAACTAGCGGGCACCGGGGAGCTGTTTTTT. Amino acid sequence: CASSELAGTGELFF.

This rearrangement joins TRBV4-1 to TRBJ2-5, with D unresolved. Germline assignment: CDR1 MGHRA and CDR2 YSYEKL. The CDR3 has 15 residues. Trimming took off 4 bases at V and 1 base at J, with 13 bases between the two ends. CDR3 sequence reads: CASSRGWAAQETQYF. For the CDR3, the DNA is TGCGCCAGCAGCCGTGGGTGGGCAGCCCAAGAGACCCAGTACTTC.